This T cell receptor beta chain was sequenced during a study of long-term antiretroviral therapy in people with HIV. The assay, immunoSEQ v3.0, was run at survey level. Sequencing was intended to reach about 40,000-50,000 T-cell genomes per sample. Method: immunoSEQ multiplex PCR; TCRdb's copy keeps in-frame clones and lacks some. This table has about 16,000 clones, about 78% appearing once. Study-wide results and caveats: All time points showed a repertoire dominated by clones expanded before ART. Even long-term ART left TRB diversity below transplant donor controls, despite gains. HIV repertoire CDR3 lengths ranged less widely than those of controls.

Of note for this clone: Its matching antigen is unknown.

V shed 1 base, J shed 0 bases, and the junction held 10 bases outside the gene matches. CDR1 is LGHNT and CDR2 is FRNRAP in the germline V gene. The CDR3 is made up of 18 amino acids. This material consisted of unsorted PBMCs, taken 3.2 to 3.4 years after starting antiretroviral therapy. This chain links TRBV12-5 with TRBJ2-5; TRBD2 aligns across 8 bases. The TCR comes from a woman between 40 and 55 years old with HIV. The CDR3 region is CASGLDYTGGPYQETQYF. The CDR3 DNA reads TGTGCTAGTGGTTTGGATTATACGGGGGGGCCGTACCAAGAGACCCAGTACTTC.